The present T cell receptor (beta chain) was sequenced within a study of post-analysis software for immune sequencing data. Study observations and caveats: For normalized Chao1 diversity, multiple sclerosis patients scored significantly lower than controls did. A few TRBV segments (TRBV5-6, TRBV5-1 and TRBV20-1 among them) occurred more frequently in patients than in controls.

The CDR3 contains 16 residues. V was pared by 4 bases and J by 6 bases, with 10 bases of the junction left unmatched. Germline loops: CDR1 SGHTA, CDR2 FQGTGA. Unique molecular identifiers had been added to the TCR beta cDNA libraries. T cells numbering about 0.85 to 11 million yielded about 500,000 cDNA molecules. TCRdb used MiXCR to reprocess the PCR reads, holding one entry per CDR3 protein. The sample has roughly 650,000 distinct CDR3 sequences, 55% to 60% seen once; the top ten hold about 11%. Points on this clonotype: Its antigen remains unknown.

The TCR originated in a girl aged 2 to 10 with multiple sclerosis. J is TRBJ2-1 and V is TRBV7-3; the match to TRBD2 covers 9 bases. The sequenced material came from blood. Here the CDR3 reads CASSSGSGRHGNEQFF. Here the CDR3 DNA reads TGTGCCAGCAGCTCCGGAAGCGGGAGGCATGGCAATGAGCAGTTCTTC.